This T cell receptor beta chain was documented in a study of blood T cell repertoires in COVID-19. Study as a whole: From the United States, Italy and Spain came samples of acute and convalescent COVID-19. PBMCs, B-cell-depleted T cells, or T cells were the source of the cDNA or gDNA that made up the material.

The table lists this clone with a count of one. Authors' analysis steps: The assay estimated nucleated cells by amplifying reference gene primers. The assay was immunoSEQ multiplex PCR, and TCRdb's table has in-frame clones only and misses some. V, J and clone size are those of that table, while D and trimming were read from the DNA. The table records around 43,000 clones, 70% to 85% of them present only once. This CDR3 has 14 amino acids. V was trimmed by 3 bases and J by 0 bases, leaving 10 bases between them. CDR1 and CDR2 (germline): DFQATT, SNEGSKA (reference sequence). The source material was peripheral blood. The receptor's source is a woman aged 80 or over with acute or convalescent COVID-19. V gene TRBV20-1 combines with J gene TRBJ2-3, with a weak D call TRBD2 (6 bases). The CDR3 DNA reads TGCAGTGCTAGTTCCGGGAGTAGCACAGATACGCAGTATTTT. Encoded protein: CSASSGSSTDTQYF.